Below are 30 T cell receptor beta chains sequenced from a single sample in a study of T cell changes during pregnancy in multiple sclerosis (dated by TCRdb to about 2019). Receptor amplification or capture employed the immunoSEQ multiplex PCR assay. Drawn from immuneACCESS, this table holds only the in-frame rearrangements with V and J called that TCRdb kept. Clones are partly lost; checked studies trace under half to an unresolved V gene and leave the rest unexplained. This sample has around 19,000 clones in its table, and approximately 81% of those were observed once. 8.5% to 10% of the sample comes from the top ten. Sequenced material: CD8+ T cells from peripheral blood mononuclear cells, taken after pregnancy. The receptors originated from a female donor with multiple sclerosis, enrolled in a pregnancy study.

The V gene is TRBV15, the J gene TRBJ2-5, with 12 nucleotides matching TRBD2. Germline values: CDR1 LNHNV, CDR2 YYDKDF (reference sequence). The length of the CDR3 is 20 residues. J gave up 0 bases and V 5 bases, and 16 bases lay outside the gene matches. The DNA of the CDR3 is TGTGCCACCAGCTCGCAAGGCGGGCTAGCGGGGGGGCCCGACCAAGAGACCCAGTACTTC. It encodes CATSSQGGLAGGPDQETQYF. The variable domain in full, with the rest retrieved from reference TRBV15 and TRBJ2-5, is DAMVIQNPRYQVTQFGKPVTLSCSQTLNHNVMYWYQQKSSQAPKLLFHYYDKDFNNEADTPDNFQSRRPNTSFCFLDIRSPGLGDTAMYLCATSSQGGLAGGPDQETQYFGPGTRLLVL.

The chain joins TRBV30 to TRBJ2-3; D gene uncertain. In germline, CDR1 is GTSNPN, CDR2 SVGIG (reference sequence). V dropped 4 bases and J dropped 0 bases, with 8 bases sitting between them. The CDR3 runs to 13 residues. The CDR3 loop reads CAWTYASTDTQYF. CDR3 DNA: TGTGCCTGGACCTACGCTAGCACAGATACGCAGTATTTT.

The rearrangement links TRBV6-5 to TRBJ1-4; possible D gene TRBD1, 5 bases. Trimming removed 5 bases from V and 4 bases from J, with 11 bases in between. CDR1 MNHEY and CDR2 SVGAGI come from the germline V gene. The length of the CDR3 is 14 residues. The CDR3 protein is CASSKLGGNEKLFF. The DNA for the CDR3 is TGTGCCAGCAGTAAACTGGGGGGTAATGAAAAACTGTTTTTT.

The chain couples TRBV6-4 to TRBJ2-3; possibly TRBD2 for D (7 bases). Deletions cut 3 bases from V and 5 bases from J, with 12 bases between. Germline V gene data show CDR1 as MRHNA and CDR2 as SNTAGT. This CDR3 region has 14 residues. CDR3 bases: TGTGCCAGCAGTGAAGGGGGGGCCAGAGATACGCAGTATTTT. Its protein product is CASSEGGARDTQYF.

The J gene is TRBJ1-5, the V gene TRBV30, with 7 bases lining up with TRBD1. CDR3 size: 14 residues. Trimming removed 4 bases from V and 0 bases from J; junction bases left unmatched: 3. Germline assignment: CDR1 GTSNPN and CDR2 SVGIG (reference sequence). CDR3 protein: CAWTTGNSNQPQHF. CDR3 DNA: TGTGCCTGGACGACAGGGAATAGCAATCAGCCCCAGCATTTT.

This clone was detected a few times. V and J are TRBV7-9 and TRBJ1-2; D remains unclear. The germline gives CDR1 SEHNR, CDR2 FQNEAQ (reference sequence). This CDR3 is built from 13 residues. V lost 5 bases, J lost 4 bases, and 11 bases lay in between. CDR3 amino acids: CASSAPSLYGYTF. CDR3 DNA sequence: TGTGCCAGCAGCGCGCCGAGCCTCTATGGCTACACCTTC.

The rearrangement uses TRBV9 and TRBJ2-2; 7 bases fit TRBD1. Per germline, CDR1 SGDLS and CDR2 YYNGEE. J gave up 5 bases and V 0 bases, and 4 bases lay outside the gene matches. This CDR3 region has 15 residues. The CDR3 is CASSVEGGATGELFF. The CDR3 DNA is TGTGCCAGCAGCGTAGAAGGGGGCGCGACCGGGGAGCTGTTTTTT.

V and J are TRBV27 and TRBJ2-5; TRBD2 might be the D (6 bases). V lost 4 bases and J lost 7, with 10 bases in between. CDR1 is MNHEY and CDR2 is SMNVEV in the germline V gene (reference sequence). The CDR3 runs 12 residues. The CDR3 protein is CASSSGGVTQYF. The CDR3 region has the DNA TGTGCCAGCAGTTCCGGGGGAGTGACCCAGTACTTC.

This chain joins TRBV11-2 and TRBJ2-1, with D possibly being TRBD1 (5 bases). CDR1 and CDR2 (germline): SGHAT, FQNNGV. The CDR3 has 15 residues. Trimming left V 4 bases short and J 4 bases short, with 14 bases between. Here the CDR3 DNA reads TGTGCCAGCAGCTCAAAAGAAGACAGTTACAATGAGCAGTTCTTC. Its translation: CASSSKEDSYNEQFF.

This chain connects TRBV4-3 to TRBJ2-7; TRBD2 agrees at 10 bases. CDR3 length: 16 residues. The germline V gene has CDR1 LGHNA and CDR2 YSLEER. J gave up 1 base and V 3 bases, and 6 bases lay outside the gene matches. For the CDR3, the DNA is TGCGCCAGCAGCCACCCAGGACTAGCGGATTCCTACGAGCAGTACTTC. Amino acid sequence: CASSHPGLADSYEQYF.

The chain joins TRBV10-3 to TRBJ1-1, with a weak D call TRBD1 (5 bases). Germline CDR1 reads ENHRY; CDR2 reads SYGVKD. The length of the CDR3 is 14 residues. Trimming left V 3 bases short and J 0 bases short, with 8 bases between. The CDR3 bases are TGTGCCATCAGTGAAGGGACTGTGAACACTGAAGCTTTCTTT. It translates to CAISEGTVNTEAFF.

The chain has TRBV13 and TRBJ1-1, with D unclear. The CDR3 totals 13 residues. Trimming took off 5 bases at V and 4 bases at J, with 11 bases between the two ends. Germline V lookup: CDR1 PRHDT, CDR2 FYEKMQ (reference sequence). The CDR3 sequence: CASSPWAGTEAFF. The CDR3 DNA reads TGTGCCAGCAGCCCCTGGGCTGGCACTGAAGCTTTCTTT.

The chain joins TRBV6-1 to TRBJ2-1, with D tentatively TRBD2 (5 bases). This CDR3 contains 14 residues. The germline V gene encodes CDR1 MNHNS and CDR2 SASEGT. V was pared by 1 base and J by 11 bases, with 15 bases between. CDR3 nucleotide sequence: TGTGCCAGCAGTGAAGGCCCAGCGGAAGGGCAGCAGTTCTTC. This sequence encodes CASSEGPAEGQQFF.

V is TRBV30 and J is TRBJ2-7, with D hard to call. Trimming shortened V by 1 base and J by 3 bases, and 4 bases separated the two germline ends. The germline V gene has CDR1 GTSNPN and CDR2 SVGIG (reference sequence). The CDR3 has 11 residues. The CDR3 loop is CAWSDIYEQYF. CDR3 nucleotide sequence: TGTGCCTGGAGTGATATCTACGAGCAGTACTTC.

This clone appeared once. The V and J genes are TRBV28 and TRBJ1-1; a weak D match, TRBD1 (6 bases). Trimming took 1 base from V and 2 from J, leaving 11 bases between them. Germline CDR1 and CDR2: MDHEN and SYDVKM. This CDR3 comprises 15 residues. The CDR3 DNA reads as TGTGCCAGCAGTTTATCAGGACAGCTAAACACTGAAGCTTTCTTT. Translated: CASSLSGQLNTEAFF.

The chain has TRBV7-9 and TRBJ2-7, with no clear D. CDR3 size: 12 residues. The V gene's germline CDR1 is SEHNR and CDR2 FQNEAQ (reference sequence). The V gene lost 7 bases and the J gene lost 2 bases, with 9 bases spanning the gap. CDR3 loop: CASTVFPYEQYF. CDR3 DNA: TGTGCCAGCACCGTATTCCCCTACGAGCAGTACTTC.

V usage is TRBV2 and J usage is TRBJ1-6; the D gene is possibly TRBD1 (6 bases). Germline values: CDR1 SNHLY, CDR2 FYNNEI. The CDR3 runs 11 residues. Here the CDR3 reads CASQGDSPLHF. In nucleotides, the CDR3 is TGTGCTTCACAGGGTGATTCACCCCTCCACTTT.

V and J are TRBV28 and TRBJ1-1, with D perhaps TRBD1 (6 bases). Deletions cut 4 bases from V and 0 bases from J, with 15 bases between. Germline CDR1 reads MDHEN; CDR2 reads SYDVKM. The CDR3 runs 16 residues. CDR3 nucleotide sequence: TGTGCCAGCAGTTCCGACAGGACCCACTTGAACACTGAAGCTTTCTTT. It translates to CASSSDRTHLNTEAFF.

V usage is TRBV19 and J usage is TRBJ2-2, with 9 bases matching TRBD1. CDR1 is LNHDA, CDR2 SQIVND, per germline (reference sequence). The CDR3 runs to 15 residues. Trimming removed 8 bases from V and 4 bases from J; junction bases left unmatched: 8. DNA for the CDR3: TGTGCCAGTGGAACAGGGGGCTCGGGCACCGGGGAGCTGTTTTTT. It codes for CASGTGGSGTGELFF.

The CDR3 here is CASSFASGRNNSPLHF. CDR3 DNA sequence: TGTGCCAGCAGCTTCGCAAGCGGGCGGAATAATTCACCCCTCCACTTT. This sequence joins TRBV11-2 and TRBJ1-6; the D is unclear. V was pared by 3 bases and J by 5 bases, with 14 bases between. The CDR3 covers 16 residues. Germline V gene lookup returns CDR1 SGHAT and CDR2 FQNNGV.

J is TRBJ2-7 and V is TRBV7-2; 7 bases line up with TRBD2. Germline V CDR1 and CDR2: SGHTA, FQGNSA. This CDR3 region has 16 residues. V was pared by 6 bases and J by 2 bases, with 13 bases of the junction left unmatched. The CDR3 spells CASRPTGREETYEQYF. The CDR3 nucleotides read TGTGCCAGCAGGCCTACTGGGAGGGAGGAAACCTACGAGCAGTACTTC.

This chain links TRBV4-1 with TRBJ1-2; possible D gene TRBD1, 6 bases. This CDR3 contains 15 residues. V was trimmed by 0 bases and J by 6 bases, leaving 14 bases between them. Germline-derived CDR1 and CDR2 are MGHRA and YSYEKL. The CDR3 nucleotides read TGCGCCAGCAGCCAAGATCCCCCAGGGGTGAATGGCTACACCTTC. Protein product: CASSQDPPGVNGYTF.

Comments on this clone: The sample has other DNA sequences that encode this CDR3 too. The CDR3 bases are TGTGCCAGCAGCGTAGATGGGGGGGATAATTCACCCCTCCACTTT. It yields the protein CASSVDGGDNSPLHF. The genes are TRBV9 and TRBJ1-6, with D possibly TRBD1 on 5 matching bases. The CDR3 loop spans 15 amino acids. Between the trimmed V and J ends, which lost 0 bases and 5 bases, there was a span of 9 bases. Germline V gene sequence: CDR1 SGDLS, CDR2 YYNGEE.

The chain joins TRBV7-9 to TRBJ2-7; the match to TRBD1 covers 7 bases. Germline V CDR1 and CDR2: SEHNR, FQNEAQ (reference sequence). The V gene end was trimmed by 1 base and the J gene end by 7 bases; junction bases not matched to a gene: 7. The CDR3 is 14 residues long. This chain's CDR3 is CASSLGGQFEEQYF. CDR3 DNA sequence: TGTGCCAGCAGCTTAGGGGGACAGTTTGAAGAGCAGTACTTC.

The chain combines TRBV9 with TRBJ2-3; 14 nucleotides align to TRBD2. The CDR3 runs to 18 residues. The ends lost 5 bases at V and 2 bases at J; junction bases unmatched: 10. Germline loops: CDR1 SGDLS, CDR2 YYNGEE. The DNA of the CDR3 is TGTGCCAGCAGGGGGACTAGCGGGGGCTCCTTCGACACAGATACGCAGTATTTT. It is translated as CASRGTSGGSFDTDTQYF.

Judged by abundance, this clone is medium-sized. The CDR3 loop is CASSLGGQGSPEAFF. The DNA for the CDR3 is TGTGCCAGCAGCTTAGGGGGACAGGGGAGCCCTGAAGCTTTCTTT. V is TRBV7-9 and J is TRBJ1-1; 10 positions agree with TRBD1. CDR3 length: 15 amino acids. The trim removed 1 base at V and 6 bases at J, leaving 5 bases unmatched. Germline V gives CDR1 SEHNR, CDR2 FQNEAQ (reference sequence). Full variable domain (outside the CDR3, taken from reference TRBV7-9 and TRBJ1-1): DTGVSQNPRHKITKRGQNVTFRCDPISEHNRLYWYRQTLGQGPEFLTYFQNEAQLEKSRLLSDRFSAERPKGSFSTLEIQRTEQGDSAMYLCASSLGGQGSPEAFFGQGTRLTVV.

The chain uses TRBV6-5 and TRBJ2-3; 9 bases match TRBD1. Per germline, CDR1 MNHEY and CDR2 SVGAGI. V lost 5 bases, J lost 3 bases, and 3 bases stayed unmatched. The CDR3 is 14 amino acids. CDR3: CASSHGTGTDTQYF. The CDR3 DNA reads TGTGCCAGCAGTCACGGGACAGGGACAGATACGCAGTATTTT.

The chain carries TRBV6-1 and TRBJ1-5; tentatively, D is TRBD1 (6 bases). The CDR3 runs to 16 residues. Trimming pared 4 bases from V and 4 bases from J, leaving 17 bases between. Germline CDR1 MNHNS, CDR2 SASEGT. In DNA form, the CDR3 reads TGTGCCAGCAGTGGTCTCAGGGGCCGCCTTAATCAGCCCCAGCATTTT. Residues: CASSGLRGRLNQPQHF.

The rearrangement links TRBV6-5 to TRBJ2-3; 10 positions match TRBD2. Germline V lookup: CDR1 MNHEY, CDR2 SVGAGI. The CDR3 spans 16 residues. Trimming took 0 bases from V and 3 from J; bases not matched to a gene: 3. This chain's CDR3 is CASSYSLAGETDTQYF. The CDR3 DNA sequence: TGTGCCAGCAGTTACTCGCTAGCGGGGGAGACAGATACGCAGTATTTT.

The chain uses TRBV21-1 and TRBJ2-4; the table's D gene call, TRBD1, was not cross checked with the DNA. TRBV21-1 is shown as a pseudogene. The CDR3 has 16 amino acids. The CDR3 spells CASSKGKGEAKNIQYF. As DNA, the CDR3 is TGTGCCAGCAGCAAAGGAAAGGGGGAGGCCAAAAACATTCAGTACTTC.